This T cell receptor beta chain was obtained from a study of blood T cell repertoires in COVID-19. The table came from immunoSEQ multiplex PCR; TCRdb's copy has only in-frame clones and leaves some out. The repertoire holds about 160,000 clones, with 82% as singletons. This CDR3 comprises 15 residues. The V segment lost 3 bases and the J segment 2 bases; nucleotides outside the gene matches: 4. Germline V lookup: CDR1 SGHTA, CDR2 FQGTGA. In its sample, this clone was seen many times. Material for sequencing was peripheral blood. This receptor was identified in a woman aged 40 to 55 with COVID-19, enrolled during active disease. The V and J genes are TRBV7-3 and TRBJ2-3, with 8 bases identical to TRBD2. CDR3: CASSFGGGNTDTQYF. In DNA, the CDR3 is TGTGCCAGCAGCTTTGGCGGGGGGAACACAGATACGCAGTATTTT. Supplemented by reference TRBV7-3 and TRBJ2-3, the full variable domain reads GAGVSQTPSNKVTEKGKYVELRCDPISGHTALYWYRQSLGQGPEFLIYFQGTGAADDSGLPNDRFFAVRPEGSVSTLKIQRTERGDSAVYLCASSFGGGNTDTQYFGPGTRLTVL.